This note documents a single T cell receptor (beta chain) sequence. The antigen is unknown. CDR1 and CDR2 (germline): SGHNT, YYREEE (reference sequence). The CDR3 length is 13 residues. This record comes from a study of CXCR3-negative and CXCR3-positive naive CD8 T cells. Study-level results: CXCR3-negative naive cells had less hydrophobic TRB CDR3s than did CXCR3-positive naive cells.

UMI-labeled TRB cDNA libraries were prepared by 5' RACE. TCRdb re-called the 5' RACE reads and shows each CDR3 protein once, DNA omitted. Recorded for this sample: over 95,000 distinct CDR3 sequences. V is TRBV5-4 and J is TRBJ2-7; TCRdb designates TRBD2, a call that cannot be tested without DNA. The TCR was taken from a human donor in good health. Some clones in this sample may be carry-over from other donors' samples. Material for sequencing was naive CXCR3+ CD8+ T cells from blood. Subset noted: CD45RO-CCR7+CD27+CD95- naive CD8+ T cells expressing CXCR3 (TNR3+). The CDR3 spells CDSSSKGRLEQYF.